The rows below give T cell receptor beta chains drawn from one sample of a study of blood T cells in healthy people across ages. One entry per CDR3 protein, called by TCRdb with MiXCR from the 5' RACE reads. In the table there are roughly 1.5 million distinct CDR3 sequences, roughly 43% of which are singletons. Sequencing used blood. Every receptor here comes from a woman in her late teens or twenties in good health. Each CDR3 is given without its conserved first and last residue. Some rows have no size entry. The others give once, few or many, or a class for an expanded clone.

CDR3 length: 12; clone size: many; V gene: TRBV4-3; CDR3 protein: ASSPRTDQETQY
CDR3 length: 12; clone size: .; V gene: TRBV2; CDR3 protein: ASTSGEAGEKLF
CDR3 length: 14; clone size: .; V gene: TRBV25-1; CDR3 protein: ASSESGSRAKNIQY
CDR3 length: 17; clone size: .; V gene: TRBV7-2; CDR3 protein: ASSLTPLRWTGLDYGYT
CDR3 length: 13; clone size: few; V gene: TRBV12-3/TRBV12-4; CDR3 protein: ASSLRTLGNQPQH
CDR3 length: 12; clone size: .; V gene: TRBV6-5; CDR3 protein: ASSYGGPTYEQY
CDR3 length: 9; clone size: .; V gene: TRBV6-5; CDR3 protein: ASRKAYGYT
CDR3 length: 12; clone size: .; V gene: TRBV12-3/TRBV12-4; CDR3 protein: ASSGWGSTDTQY
CDR3 length: 14; clone size: few; V gene: TRBV6-5; CDR3 protein: ASSYSPSGSPDTQY
CDR3 length: 11; clone size: .; V gene: TRBV20-1; CDR3 protein: SARHPGWGTQY
CDR3 length: 11; clone size: .; V gene: TRBV29-1; CDR3 protein: SASETGRTEAF
CDR3 length: 15; clone size: few; V gene: TRBV21-1; CDR3 protein: ASSKGGRVTTGTEAF
CDR3 length: 16; clone size: .; V gene: TRBV7-9; CDR3 protein: ASRNKAPAGGFNNEQF
CDR3 length: 11; clone size: .; V gene: TRBV9; CDR3 protein: ASSVGSSDTQY
CDR3 length: 13; clone size: .; V gene: TRBV27; CDR3 protein: ASSFLGIETYEQY
CDR3 length: 12; clone size: .; V gene: TRBV25-1; CDR3 protein: ASSSTQGGNTIY
CDR3 length: 12; clone size: many; V gene: TRBV7-2; CDR3 protein: ASSLGGLSYEQY
CDR3 length: 11; clone size: once; V gene: TRBV29-1; CDR3 protein: SVDPKGLYEQY
CDR3 length: 12; clone size: .; V gene: TRBV20-1; CDR3 protein: SVSRGDSYNEQY
CDR3 length: 13; clone size: .; V gene: TRBV20-1; CDR3 protein: SARNDREGNQPQH
CDR3 length: 12; clone size: few; V gene: TRBV7-9; CDR3 protein: ASSLAGATETQY
CDR3 length: 14; clone size: few; V gene: TRBV6-2/TRBV6-3; CDR3 protein: ASRINRGASTDTQY
CDR3 length: 14; clone size: .; V gene: TRBV5-6; CDR3 protein: ASSSTGTGYTDTQY
CDR3 length: 13; clone size: few; V gene: TRBV9; CDR3 protein: ASSPLGAGRNEQF
CDR3 length: 13; clone size: few; V gene: TRBV6-6; CDR3 protein: ASSFGPEGNQPQH
CDR3 length: 11; clone size: .; V gene: TRBV28; CDR3 protein: ASTPNSPYEQY
CDR3 length: 12; clone size: .; V gene: TRBV25-1; CDR3 protein: ASSEDGITDTQY
CDR3 length: 13; clone size: .; V gene: TRBV28; CDR3 protein: ASSWRGISYNEQF
CDR3 length: 11; clone size: few; V gene: TRBV7-8; CDR3 protein: ASSESRSATQY
CDR3 length: 13; clone size: few; V gene: TRBV7-9; CDR3 protein: ASSLGQGEDTEAF
CDR3 length: 13; clone size: few; V gene: TRBV5-6; CDR3 protein: ASSLLAAGTDTQY
CDR3 length: 14; clone size: .; V gene: TRBV4-2; CDR3 protein: ASSQGTGTRLNEQF
CDR3 length: 11; clone size: .; V gene: TRBV20-1; CDR3 protein: SASPGHYNEQY
CDR3 length: 13; clone size: .; V gene: TRBV20-1; CDR3 protein: SARGLAGVQETQY
CDR3 length: 14; clone size: .; V gene: TRBV28; CDR3 protein: ASAPGWGRVGNEQF
CDR3 length: 15; clone size: .; V gene: TRBV6-1; CDR3 protein: ASSGRLAAALNGEQF
CDR3 length: 12; clone size: few; V gene: TRBV29-1; CDR3 protein: SVAWQGAYNEQF
CDR3 length: 13; clone size: .; V gene: TRBV9; CDR3 protein: ASSVSGQGRVEQF
CDR3 length: 13; clone size: few; V gene: TRBV29-1; CDR3 protein: SVENWDSVAEGYT
CDR3 length: 12; clone size: .; V gene: TRBV5-1; CDR3 protein: ASSHGESQETQY
CDR3 length: 15; clone size: .; V gene: TRBV4-3; CDR3 protein: ASSPSSGTGANSPLH
CDR3 length: 14; clone size: few; V gene: TRBV15; CDR3 protein: ATSRPPGSGDQPQH
CDR3 length: 16; clone size: .; V gene: TRBV7-2; CDR3 protein: ASSLEASGRGVGNEQF
CDR3 length: 13; clone size: .; V gene: TRBV12-3/TRBV12-4; CDR3 protein: ASSFQGGQNQPQH